The 19 T cell receptor beta chains below come from one sample, sequenced in a study of cytomegalovirus exposure and HLA in healthy donors. Libraries were prepared by immunoSEQ multiplex PCR; TCRdb keeps only in-frame clonotypes and omits some of them. The sample has 200,000 to 300,000 clones; around 86% are singletons. The sequenced material came from PBMCs. The receptor source for this set is a woman under 40 in good health and CMV-seropositive.

The rearrangement joins TRBV5-6 to TRBJ1-1; D is undetermined. The CDR3 extends over 14 amino acids. V was cut by 0 bases and J by 2 bases, with 8 bases left in between. From germline, CDR1 is SGHDT and CDR2 YYEEEE. The DNA of the CDR3 is TGTGCCAGCAGCTTGGCTTACATCAACACTGAAGCTTTCTTT. This encodes CASSLAYINTEAFF. The full variable domain, in which reference TRBV5-6 and TRBJ1-1 provide the parts outside the CDR3, is DAGVTQSPTHLIKTRGQQVTLRCSPKSGHDTVSWYQQALGQGPQFIFQYYEEEERQRGNFPDRFSGHQFPNYSSELNVNALLLGDSALYLCASSLAYINTEAFFGQGTRLTVV.

The J gene is TRBJ2-6, the V gene TRBV30; 7 bases are a match to TRBD2. Trimming at V came to 1 base and at J to 1 base, leaving 1 base not matched to a gene. In germline, CDR1 is GTSNPN, CDR2 SVGIG (reference sequence). This CDR3 comprises 15 residues. The CDR3, as DNA: TGTGCCTGGAGTGAGGGAGGGTCTGGGGCCAACGTCCTGACTTTC. Translation gives CAWSEGGSGANVLTF.

A single count supports this clone. The chain carries TRBV7-2 and TRBJ2-5, with a tentative D call TRBD2 (6 bases). This CDR3 spans 16 amino acids. Deletions cut 4 bases from V and 0 bases from J, with 15 bases between. From germline, CDR1 is SGHTA and CDR2 FQGNSA. CDR3 nucleotide sequence: TGTGCCAGCAGCTCCCTAGCGATCCAGTACCAAGAGACCCAGTACTTC. Translated: CASSSLAIQYQETQYF.

This chain's CDR3 is CASSPQLASSNTGELFF. The CDR3 nucleotides read TGTGCCAGCTCACCGCAACTAGCGAGCTCTAACACCGGGGAGCTGTTTTTT. The gene calls are TRBV18 and TRBJ2-2; 7 bases align to TRBD2. The CDR3 extends over 17 amino acids. The germline V gene encodes CDR1 KGHSH and CDR2 LQKENI. The junction had 9 bases not matched to a gene; V was cut back by 3 bases and J by 2 bases.

Only a few counts were recorded for this clone. The rearrangement links TRBV6-5 to TRBJ1-2, with 9 bases matching TRBD1. Germline CDR1 is MNHEY and CDR2 is SVGAGI. CDR3 size: 15 residues. The junction had 4 bases not matched to a gene; V was cut back by 0 bases and J by 5 bases. The CDR3 is CASSYSRGTGYGYTF. CDR3 in DNA: TGTGCCAGCAGTTACTCGCGGGGGACAGGGTATGGCTACACCTTC.

The rearrangement links TRBV6-1 to TRBJ1-2; 11 bases agree with TRBD1. Germline V gene sequence: CDR1 MNHNS, CDR2 SASEGT. V lost 3 bases and J lost 5; bases outside the gene matches: 2. The CDR3 length is 14 residues. The CDR3 nucleotides read TGTGCCAGCAGTGATGGACAGGGGGCTTATGGCTACACCTTC. Its protein product is CASSDGQGAYGYTF.

CDR3 amino acids: CASSLAQSGVSSYEQYF. For the CDR3, the DNA is TGTGCCAGCAGCTTAGCGCAAAGCGGAGTCAGCTCCTACGAGCAGTACTTC. The chain recombines TRBV7-9 with TRBJ2-7; maybe TRBD2 (5 bases). This CDR3 contains 17 residues. CDR1 and CDR2 (germline): SEHNR, FQNEAQ (reference sequence). V was shortened by 0 bases and J by 0 bases, with 15 bases between the two germline ends.

This rearrangement joins TRBV30 to TRBJ2-5; no definite D call. Germline V lookup: CDR1 GTSNPN, CDR2 SVGIG (reference sequence). CDR3 length equals 14 residues. V was clipped by 4 bases and J by 0 bases, with 12 bases between them. In nucleotides, the CDR3 is TGTGCCTGGACCCAGGTCGGATACCAAGAGACCCAGTACTTC. Its translation is CAWTQVGYQETQYF.

V and J are TRBV5-1 and TRBJ2-1; maybe TRBD2 (7 bases). Looked up from germline, CDR1 is SGHRS and CDR2 is YFSETQ. Trimming shortened V by 0 bases and J by 8 bases, and 18 bases separated the two germline ends. The length of the CDR3 is 16 residues. The CDR3 sequence: CASSLGRGGARDEQFF. For the CDR3, the DNA is TGCGCCAGCAGCTTGGGGCGTGGGGGGGCGCGGGATGAGCAGTTCTTC.

The J gene is TRBJ2-3, the V gene TRBV5-1, with 9 bases that match TRBD1. Trimming took 4 bases from V and 4 from J; bases not matched to a gene: 13. Germline CDR1 is SGHRS and CDR2 is YFSETQ. This CDR3 is 17 amino acids long. The CDR3 spells CASSPGQGNFAADTQYF. The DNA for the CDR3 is TGCGCCAGCAGCCCTGGACAGGGGAACTTTGCGGCAGATACGCAGTATTTT.

The chain recombines TRBV7-9 with TRBJ2-1; 9 bases are a match to TRBD2. Germline CDR1 is SEHNR and CDR2 is FQNEAQ (reference sequence). The CDR3 is made up of 15 amino acids. V was pared by 3 bases and J by 2 bases, with 2 bases of the junction left unmatched. CDR3 sequence: CASSFPSGTYNEQFF. The CDR3 bases are TGTGCCAGCAGCTTCCCTAGCGGGACCTACAATGAGCAGTTCTTC.

The chain employs TRBV9 and TRBJ2-1; the D gene is possibly TRBD2 (6 bases). This CDR3 is 12 amino acids long. CDR1 is SGDLS, CDR2 YYNGEE, per germline. V dropped 2 bases and J dropped 8 bases, with 8 bases sitting between them. CDR3 region: CASSVWEDEQFF. The CDR3 nucleotides are TGTGCCAGCAGCGTTTGGGAGGATGAGCAGTTCTTC.

V is TRBV5-4 and J is TRBJ2-3, with 11 bases matching TRBD2. Trimming at V came to 1 base and at J to 5 bases, leaving 9 bases not matched to a gene. Germline V gene lookup returns CDR1 SGHNT and CDR2 YYREEE (reference sequence). The CDR3 runs 17 residues. DNA for the CDR3: TGTGCCAGCAGCTTGCTTCTAGCGGGAGGTTCGGAAGATACGCAGTATTTT. Translated: CASSLLLAGGSEDTQYF.

The chain is built from TRBV12-5 and TRBJ2-3; 14 nucleotides align to TRBD2. Germline CDR1 LGHNT, CDR2 FRNRAP. The CDR3 sequence is 21 residues long. The trim removed 1 base at V and 1 base at J, leaving 13 bases unmatched. The CDR3 here is CASGLAYGGLAGEWGTDTQYF. The DNA for the CDR3 is TGTGCTAGTGGTTTGGCCTACGGGGGACTAGCGGGAGAATGGGGCACAGATACGCAGTATTTT.

V usage is TRBV9 and J usage is TRBJ2-5, with TRBD1 identical over 11 bases. The V segment lost 6 bases and the J segment 5 bases; nucleotides outside the gene matches: 6. The CDR3 has 14 residues. The germline V gene encodes CDR1 SGDLS and CDR2 YYNGEE. CDR3 sequence: CASTRTGGGETQYF. CDR3 nucleotide sequence: TGTGCCAGCACCAGGACAGGGGGCGGTGAGACCCAGTACTTC. The full variable domain, its missing parts supplied by reference TRBV9 and TRBJ2-5, is DSGVTQTPKHLITATGQRVTLRCSPRSGDLSVYWYQQSLDQGLQFLIQYYNGEERAKGNILERFSAQQFPDLHSELNLSSLELGDSALYFCASTRTGGGETQYFGPGTRLLVL.

Regarding this clone: The same CDR3 is also encoded by other DNA sequences in this sample. This chain joins TRBV9 and TRBJ1-1; D may be TRBD1 (5 bases). V was shortened by 0 bases and J by 1 base, with 7 bases between the two germline ends. CDR1 is SGDLS, CDR2 YYNGEE, per germline. CDR3 length: 14 residues. The CDR3 protein is CASSVVGGNTEAFF. CDR3 nucleotide sequence: TGTGCCAGCAGCGTAGTCGGGGGGAACACTGAAGCTTTCTTT. Based on the CDR3 plus reference TRBV9 and TRBJ1-1, the full variable domain is DSGVTQTPKHLITATGQRVTLRCSPRSGDLSVYWYQQSLDQGLQFLIQYYNGEERAKGNILERFSAQQFPDLHSELNLSSLELGDSALYFCASSVVGGNTEAFFGQGTRLTVV.

This chain uses TRBV30 with TRBJ1-4; D is perhaps TRBD1 (5 bases). There are 13 residues in the CDR3. V gave up 3 bases and J gave up 3 bases, with 8 bases separating them. From germline, CDR1 is GTSNPN and CDR2 SVGIG (reference sequence). DNA of the CDR3: TGTGCCTGGAGCTGGGGGGCTAATGAAAAACTGTTTTTT. Protein: CAWSWGANEKLFF.

This chain's CDR3 is CASSFGTSGSDEQFF. DNA of the CDR3: TGTGCCAGCAGTTTTGGGACTAGCGGGAGCGATGAGCAGTTCTTC. V and J are TRBV27 and TRBJ2-1, with 14 positions matching TRBD2. Trimming at V came to 3 bases and at J to 8 bases, leaving 3 bases not matched to a gene. Germline loops: CDR1 MNHEY, CDR2 SMNVEV (reference sequence). The CDR3 extends over 15 amino acids.

The chain couples TRBV7-8 to TRBJ2-2, with D possibly TRBD1 on 6 matching bases. Germline V gene sequence: CDR1 SGHVS, CDR2 FQNEAQ. The CDR3 sequence is 14 residues long. The V and J ends lost 5 bases and 3 bases respectively, with 10 bases between them. The CDR3 sequence is CASSRRTDTGELFF. The DNA for the CDR3 is TGTGCCAGCAGCCGACGGACAGACACCGGGGAGCTGTTTTTT.